Below, 6 T cell receptor beta chains from the same sample are listed, as sequenced in a study of T-cell reconstitution after alpha-beta-depleted transplantation in children. A library of TCRbeta sequences, prepared with unique molecular identifiers, was generated. TCRdb ran MiXCR on the PCR reads and lists one entry per CDR3 protein. The sample yields about 600,000 distinct CDR3 sequences, 10% to 15% seen once. The source material was PBMCs, mostly from graft donor cells, sampled 360 days after TCRalphabeta/CD19-depleted stem cell transplant. These receptor sequences come from a male patient younger than 18 who had a stem cell transplant for acute myeloid leukemia, so the T cells may come from the graft donor.

Worth noting for this clonotype: A much more abundant neighbour one base away suggests this may be a read error. This sequence joins TRBV21-1 and TRBJ2-7; the table's D gene call, TRBD2, was not cross checked with the DNA. TRBV21-1 is a pseudogene locus. The CDR3 covers 16 residues. The CDR3 region is CASIKVRLARGYEQYF. The CDR3 bases are TGTGCCAGCATCAAAGTTCGACTAGCGAGGGGGTACGAGCAGTACTTC.

This clonotype was recorded many times. This rearrangement joins TRBV20-1 to TRBJ1-3, with 7 bases lining up with TRBD1. This CDR3 has 15 amino acids. Germline CDR1 and CDR2: DFQATT and SNEGSKA (reference sequence). Trimming took 3 bases from V and 4 from J; bases not matched to a gene: 9. The CDR3 reads CSASGDSRIGNTIYF. The CDR3 bases are TGCAGTGCTAGTGGGGACAGTCGGATCGGAAACACCATATATTTT.

This clonotype has a handful of counts. This chain connects TRBV20-1 to TRBJ1-6; no definite D call. Germline values: CDR1 DFQATT, CDR2 SNEGSKA (reference sequence). The CDR3 covers 16 residues. V was pared by 3 bases and J by 8 bases, with 20 bases between. The CDR3 loop is CSASALPSMIDSPLHF. As DNA, the CDR3 is TGCAGTGCTAGTGCCCTACCCTCCATGATTGATTCACCCCTCCACTTT.

As DNA, the CDR3 is TGTGCCAGCAGTTACTTTGAACAGGGGACAGATACGCAGTATTTT. It encodes CASSYFEQGTDTQYF. This chain links TRBV6-5 with TRBJ2-3; 7 nucleotides line up with TRBD1. The CDR3 consists of 15 residues. V gave up 1 base and J gave up 3 bases; unmatched junction bases: 4. Germline loops: CDR1 MNHEY, CDR2 SVGAGI.

This clonotype was picked up many times. This chain links TRBV12-3 or TRBV12-4 with TRBJ1-1, with TRBD1 matching 7 bases. This CDR3 spans 15 amino acids. V lost 7 bases and J lost 5; bases outside the gene matches: 13. CDR3 loop: CASNYPTGEGTEAFF. DNA for the CDR3: TGTGCCAGCAACTACCCCACAGGGGAGGGTACTGAAGCTTTCTTT.

This chain connects TRBV23-1 to TRBJ2-2, with D hard to call. TRBV23-1 is classed as an ORF, of uncertain function. The CDR3 contains 12 residues. Trimming pared 1 base from V and 7 bases from J, leaving 4 bases between. The CDR3 DNA sequence: TGCGCCAGCAGTCAATGGGACGGGGAGCTGTTTTTT. As protein: CASSQWDGELFF.